One sample yielded the 22 T cell receptor beta chains listed below, sequenced in a study of OX40 agonist ivuxolimab in advanced cancers. TCRdb's copy holds only in-frame clones and misses some; the assay was immunoSEQ multiplex PCR. The sample comprises around 34,000 clones, approximately 89% of which are singletons, and around 35% rests with the top ten. The sample was CD4+ or CD8+ T cells sorted from blood, taken in a trial of the OX40 agonist ivuxolimab. The receptors come from an adult with an advanced solid tumor such as melanoma, head and neck, liver or kidney cancer.

The chain recombines TRBV9 with TRBJ2-1, with D unresolved. V lost 0 bases to trimming and J lost 4 bases, with 11 bases between them. There are 15 residues in the CDR3. CDR1 is SGDLS and CDR2 is YYNGEE in the germline V gene. CDR3 sequence (DNA): TGTGCCAGCAGCGTAGGTAGCTCGGGTTACAATGAGCAGTTCTTC. It codes for CASSVGSSGYNEQFF.

This clone was found a few times. The chain is built from TRBV6-1 and TRBJ2-1, with TRBD2 identical over 13 bases. With V trimmed by 4 bases and J by 0 bases, 9 bases remained unmatched. Germline CDR1 and CDR2: MNHNS and SASEGT. The CDR3 contains 19 residues. The CDR3 coding sequence is TGTGCCAGCAGTGGCACGGGACTAGCGGGGCGACACTCCTACAATGAGCAGTTCTTC. Translating gives CASSGTGLAGRHSYNEQFF.

This chain links TRBV27 with TRBJ1-1; D is ambiguous. The V and J ends lost 3 bases and 1 base respectively, with 6 bases between them. CDR1 and CDR2 from the germline V gene are MNHEY and SMNVEV (reference sequence). The CDR3 extends over 13 amino acids. The CDR3 DNA follows: TGTGCCAGCAGTTTCTCAGAGAACACTGAAGCTTTCTTT. This codes for CASSFSENTEAFF.

The chain recombines TRBV19 with TRBJ1-1; D is perhaps TRBD1 (6 bases). Per the germline V gene, CDR1 is LNHDA and CDR2 is SQIVND (reference sequence). The CDR3 is 17 amino acids. With 4 bases removed from V and 6 bases from J, the gap between germline ends came to 24 bases. The CDR3 loop reads CASSTLLGGPIESEAFF. The CDR3 DNA is TGTGCCAGTAGTACGCTCCTTGGGGGGCCAATAGAATCTGAAGCTTTCTTT.

This chain uses TRBV6-1 with TRBJ2-7, with D tentatively TRBD1 or TRBD2 (5 bases each). Germline values: CDR1 MNHNS, CDR2 SASEGT. The CDR3 runs 14 residues. Trimming took 6 bases from V and 2 from J, leaving 14 bases between them. The CDR3, as DNA: TGTGCCAGCAGACCTGGGACGGAAGCCTACGAGCAGTACTTC. Protein product: CASRPGTEAYEQYF.

This chain links TRBV7-9 with TRBJ2-5; D is unclear. The CDR3 has 17 amino acids. V was clipped by 2 bases and J by 4 bases, with 20 bases between them. Per germline, CDR1 SEHNR and CDR2 FQNEAQ (reference sequence). The CDR3 DNA follows: TGTGCCAGCAGCTTACCTCCCCACGGTTCCGACGGAGAGACCCAGTACTTC. Translation gives CASSLPPHGSDGETQYF.

Details on this clone: Other DNA sequences in the sample encode the same CDR3. The gene calls are TRBV19 and TRBJ2-7, with 8 bases aligning to TRBD1. The CDR3 runs 13 residues. After removal of 2 bases from V and 5 bases from J, the junction contained 2 bases not matched to a gene. CDR1 and CDR2 (germline): LNHDA, SQIVND (reference sequence). The CDR3 coding sequence is TGTGCCAGTAGTATACAGGGGGCTAACGAGCAGTACTTC. Its protein is CASSIQGANEQYF. The full variable domain, with the rest looked up from reference TRBV19 and TRBJ2-7, is DGGITQSPKYLFRKEGQNVTLSCEQNLNHDAMYWYRQDPGQGLRLIYYSQIVNDFQKGDIAEGYSVSREKKESFPLTVTSAQKNPTAFYLCASSIQGANEQYFGPGTRLTVT.

This chain uses TRBV7-6 with TRBJ2-7; 9 nucleotides line up with TRBD2. This CDR3 contains 12 residues. Germline assignment: CDR1 SGHVS and CDR2 FNYEAQ. Trimming removed 11 bases from V and 3 bases from J; junction bases left unmatched: 5. The CDR3 region is CAVAGDNYEQYF. The DNA for the CDR3 is TGTGCCGTAGCGGGAGATAACTACGAGCAGTACTTC. The entire variable domain, with the rest obtained from reference TRBV7-6 and TRBJ2-7, is as follows: GAGVSQSPRYKVTKRGQDVALRCDPISGHVSLYWYRQALGQGPEFLTYFNYEAQQDKSGLPNDRFSAERPEGSISTLTIQRTEQRDSAMYRCAVAGDNYEQYFGPGTRLTVT.

This clone was recorded once. V and J are TRBV28 and TRBJ2-5, with D uncertain. Trimming took 10 bases from V and 3 from J, leaving 18 bases between them. Germline-derived CDR1 and CDR2 are MDHEN and SYDVKM. The CDR3 runs 14 residues. In nucleotides, the CDR3 is TGTGCCACCAGATCCGGACCGACGAAAGAGACCCAGTACTTC. Residues: CATRSGPTKETQYF.

This clone appeared a single time. J is TRBJ1-5 and V is TRBV9, with a tentative D call TRBD1 (5 bases). The CDR3 spans 15 residues. With 3 bases removed from V and 0 bases from J, the gap between germline ends came to 10 bases. Germline V gene data show CDR1 as SGDLS and CDR2 as YYNGEE. CDR3 amino acids: CASSAGTHSNQPQHF. The CDR3 DNA reads TGTGCCAGCAGCGCCGGGACTCATAGCAATCAGCCCCAGCATTTT.

The chain is built from TRBV5-4 and TRBJ2-2; 8 bases fit TRBD1. This CDR3 comprises 17 residues. V lost 0 bases to trimming and J lost 4 bases; unmatched junction nucleotides: 8. Per germline, CDR1 SGHNT and CDR2 YYREEE (reference sequence). CDR3 nucleotides: TGTGCCAGCAGCTTGGACCAGGGGGCCGCGAGCACCGGGGAGCTGTTTTTT. Residues: CASSLDQGAASTGELFF.

This clone occurred once. The J gene is TRBJ1-5, the V gene TRBV27, with D maybe TRBD1 (5 bases). Germline V gene lookup returns CDR1 MNHEY and CDR2 SMNVEV (reference sequence). The CDR3 has 13 amino acids. Deletions cut 3 bases from V and 6 bases from J, with 9 bases between. CDR3 in DNA: TGTGCCAGCAGTTTGGGGCTAAGTCAGCCCCAGCATTTT. Its protein product is CASSLGLSQPQHF.

The V gene is TRBV27, the J gene TRBJ2-3; 9 bases map to TRBD2. V dropped 5 bases and J dropped 6; count of bases not matched to a gene: 9. Germline CDR1 reads MNHEY; CDR2 reads SMNVEV (reference sequence). The CDR3 covers 15 residues. CDR3 DNA: TGTGCCAGCAGTCCCATAGCGGGGGCGGGGGATACGCAGTATTTT. As protein: CASSPIAGAGDTQYF.

This clone was detected only once. The CDR3: CSVADVRQWETQYF. CDR3 nucleotides: TGCAGCGTCGCCGACGTACGACAGTGGGAGACCCAGTACTTC. The chain recombines TRBV29-1 with TRBJ2-5; D is possibly TRBD1 (5 bases). CDR3 length: 14 residues. Trimming left V 6 bases short and J 5 bases short, with 19 bases between. CDR1 SQVTM and CDR2 ANQGSEA come from the germline V gene. The complete variable domain, with remaining parts taken from reference TRBV29-1 and TRBJ2-5, reads SAVISQKPSRDICQRGTSLTIQCQVDSQVTMMFWYRQQPGQSLTLIATANQGSEATYESGFVIDKFPISRPNLTFSTLTVSNMSPEDSSIYLCSVADVRQWETQYFGPGTRLLVL.

This rearrangement joins TRBV27 to TRBJ1-1, with D perhaps matching TRBD1 (5 bases). Germline CDR1 MNHEY, CDR2 SMNVEV (reference sequence). The V and J ends lost 0 bases and 0 bases respectively, with 11 bases between them. The CDR3 contains 16 residues. CDR3 protein: CASSLSIAGLNTEAFF. Here the CDR3 DNA reads TGTGCCAGCAGTTTATCGATTGCAGGGCTGAACACTGAAGCTTTCTTT.

The chain is built from TRBV29-1 and TRBJ2-7, with D uncertain. The CDR3 has 12 residues. Germline V lookup: CDR1 SQVTM, CDR2 ANQGSEA. V lost 4 bases, J lost 5 bases, and 12 bases lay in between. The CDR3 spells CSVVGAAHEQYF. Written as DNA, the CDR3 is TGCAGCGTTGTCGGAGCAGCCCACGAGCAGTACTTC.

The chain has TRBV6-6 and TRBJ2-1, with 10 bases aligning to TRBD1. The CDR3 has 15 residues. Germline-derived CDR1 and CDR2 are MNHNY and SVGAGI (reference sequence). Losses at the gene ends were 10 bases for V and 6 bases for J; bases not matched to a gene: 12. DNA of the CDR3: TGTGCCACCTCCCTCGGACAGGGGGTCCCCAATGAGCAGTTCTTC. Translating it yields CATSLGQGVPNEQFF.

This clone appeared once. The CDR3 sequence is CASSPARSNTEAFF. CDR3 DNA sequence: TGTGCCAGCAGCCCCGCTCGGAGTAACACTGAAGCTTTCTTT. V gene TRBV7-2 combines with J gene TRBJ1-1, with no clear D. The CDR3 has 14 amino acids. Germline V lookup: CDR1 SGHTA, CDR2 FQGNSA. V shed 5 bases and J shed 2 bases, with 12 bases lying between them.

This chain connects TRBV6-5 to TRBJ2-7, with TRBD1 matching 10 bases. Germline V CDR1 and CDR2: MNHEY, SVGAGI. J lost 2 bases, V lost 8 bases, and 12 bases had no gene match. The CDR3 has 16 amino acids. The CDR3 spells CASRYSTGTGAYEQYF. CDR3 nucleotides: TGTGCCAGCCGCTACTCGACCGGGACAGGGGCCTACGAGCAGTACTTC.

The V and J genes are TRBV27 and TRBJ2-3, with D perhaps TRBD2 (6 bases). This CDR3 comprises 15 residues. Per the germline V gene, CDR1 is MNHEY and CDR2 is SMNVEV (reference sequence). V lost 9 bases to trimming and J lost 4 bases, with 20 bases between them. CDR3 sequence (DNA): TGTGCCAGTTCGGCGGAGGGAGGTCGCCCAGATACGCAGTATTTT. As protein: CASSAEGGRPDTQYF.

V and J are TRBV7-9 and TRBJ2-1; 7 bases are a match to TRBD2. From germline, CDR1 is SEHNR and CDR2 FQNEAQ (reference sequence). The CDR3 sequence is 14 residues long. With 5 bases clipped from V and 6 bases from J, the junction kept 7 bases outside the gene matches. The CDR3 nucleotides are TGTGCCAGCAGCCCCGGACCGGGGGGCAATGAGCAGTTCTTC. Translated, it gives CASSPGPGGNEQFF.

V is TRBV19 and J is TRBJ2-7; perhaps TRBD1 as D (6 bases). CDR3 length: 14 residues. Germline CDR1 and CDR2: LNHDA and SQIVND (reference sequence). Trimming took off 6 bases at V and 2 bases at J, with 14 bases between the two ends. CDR3 sequence: CASSLGAGAYEQYF. The CDR3 coding sequence is TGTGCCAGTAGCCTAGGGGCAGGGGCCTACGAGCAGTACTTC.